This TCR beta chain was sequenced during a study of CD8 T cells in Susac syndrome. The RNA, roughly 0.45 to 1 ug, was put through reverse transcription using random hexamers. TCRdb recomputed calls from the immunoSEQ multiplex PCR reads with MiXCR, one row per CDR3 protein. The sample includes roughly 130,000 distinct CDR3 sequences, about 95% seen only once; the top ten take approximately 0.13%. In blood CD8+ and CD4+ T cells, TCR beta underwent sequencing. Sequenced input: CD4+ T cells from PBMCs. This sequence was found in a human donor with multiple sclerosis.

Written as DNA, the CDR3 is TGCAGCGTCCACGGAGGGGGCAATCAGCCCCAGCATTTT. It specifies CSVHGGGNQPQHF. The V gene is TRBV29-1, the J gene TRBJ1-5; the D gene is possibly TRBD1 (5 bases). The CDR3 has 13 amino acids. Germline lookup yields CDR1 SQVTM and CDR2 ANQGSEA. Between the trimmed V and J ends, which lost 6 bases and 2 bases, there was a span of 11 bases.